These 26 T cell receptor beta chains were all obtained from the same sample, sequenced in a study of Graves' ophthalmopathy and Graves' hyperthyroidism. Amplified TCR beta CDR3 regions were obtained using RNA transcripts as template. In the first round, RT-PCR was carried out with HTBI primers, and a multiplex PCR formed the second round. TCRdb re-called the multiplex PCR reads through MiXCR, storing one row per CDR3 protein. The table includes approximately 500,000 distinct CDR3 sequences, around 15% detected once. Sequencing was carried out using blood. These receptors were taken from a woman under 40 with Graves' ophthalmopathy.

There are many counts of this clonotype. This chain connects TRBV3-1 to TRBJ2-2; possibly TRBD1 or TRBD2 for D (5 bases each). Trimming shortened V by 8 bases and J by 0 bases, and 16 bases separated the two germline ends. This CDR3 spans 16 amino acids. Germline V gene sequence: CDR1 LGHDT, CDR2 YNNKEL (reference sequence). The DNA for the CDR3 is TGTGCCAGCTCCCTGAGGGGACCAACGAACACCGGGGAGCTGTTTTTT. It encodes CASSLRGPTNTGELFF.

This clonotype showed up many times. The rearrangement joins TRBV5-1 to TRBJ2-7; D ambiguous. Germline loops: CDR1 SGHRS, CDR2 YFSETQ. Trimming removed 7 bases from V and 0 bases from J, with 11 bases in between. The CDR3 is 13 amino acids. The CDR3 is CASGVVSSYEQYF. The CDR3 DNA is TGCGCCAGCGGGGTGGTGTCCTCCTACGAGCAGTACTTC. Combining the CDR3 with reference TRBV5-1 and TRBJ2-7 gives the whole variable domain KAGVTQTPRYLIKTRGQQVTLSCSPISGHRSVSWYQQTPGQGLQFLFEYFSETQRNKGNFPGRFSGRQFSNSRSEMNVSTLELGDSALYLCASGVVSSYEQYFGPGTRLTVT.

This clonotype was seen many times. This sequence joins TRBV6-5 and TRBJ2-4; D gene uncertain. Germline V CDR1 and CDR2: MNHEY, SVGAGI. V was shortened by 0 bases and J by 3 bases, with 12 bases between the two germline ends. CDR3 size: 16 residues. CDR3 residues: CASSYSAGVLKNIQYF. CDR3 in DNA: TGTGCCAGCAGTTACTCGGCAGGAGTGCTCAAAAACATTCAGTACTTC.

With respect to this clonotype: A clone one base away is much larger, so this may be a read error. The genes are TRBV19 and TRBJ1-1; TRBD1 matches at 7 bases. The CDR3 extends over 15 amino acids. Germline V gene data show CDR1 as LNHDA and CDR2 as SQIVND (reference sequence). V shed 3 bases and J 4 bases; nucleotides not matched to a gene: 8. In nucleotides, the CDR3 is TGTGCCAGTAGTATGTCGACAGGGTCAGTCACTGAAGCTTTCTTT. Its protein is CASSMSTGSVTEAFF.

Many counts were recorded for this clonotype. V and J are TRBV27 and TRBJ2-7, with D perhaps matching TRBD2 (6 bases). The CDR3 extends over 15 amino acids. Germline values: CDR1 MNHEY, CDR2 SMNVEV (reference sequence). V was cut by 0 bases and J by 6 bases, with 15 bases left in between. CDR3 bases: TGTGCCAGCAGTTTATCGACTAGTTCTCTAATCGAGCAGTACTTC. Its protein product is CASSLSTSSLIEQYF.

This clonotype was detected many times. The chain combines TRBV6-2 or TRBV6-3 with TRBJ1-5; D uncertain. Trimming removed 4 bases from V and 6 bases from J, with 13 bases in between. Germline V gene data show CDR1 as MNHEY and CDR2 as SVGEGT. The CDR3 is made up of 14 amino acids. The CDR3 DNA is TGTGCCAGCAGTTCGGGCGGTAAAGTTCAGCCCCAGCATTTT. Residues: CASSSGGKVQPQHF.

This clonotype was recorded many times. The gene calls are TRBV25-1 and TRBJ2-5, with 10 bases fitting TRBD1. Germline CDR1 MGHDK, CDR2 SYGVNS. Losses at the gene ends were 5 bases for V and 1 base for J; bases not matched to a gene: 10. This CDR3 is built from 17 residues. The CDR3 reads CASSPPRDRGFQETQYF. As DNA, the CDR3 is TGTGCCAGCAGTCCCCCCCGGGACAGGGGCTTCCAAGAGACCCAGTACTTC.

V usage is TRBV20-1 and J usage is TRBJ2-7; 9 nucleotides match TRBD1. The germline V gene has CDR1 DFQATT and CDR2 SNEGSKA (reference sequence). The V gene end was trimmed by 3 bases and the J gene end by 7 bases; junction bases not matched to a gene: 7. The length of the CDR3 is 13 residues. CDR3 sequence reads: CSASDRGKVEQYF. CDR3 nucleotides: TGCAGTGCTAGCGACAGGGGGAAGGTGGAGCAGTACTTC.

This clonotype has ten or more counts. This rearrangement joins TRBV10-3 to TRBJ2-5, with TRBD2 identical over 11 bases. This CDR3 region has 15 residues. CDR1 is ENHRY and CDR2 is SYGVKD in the germline V gene. Trimming removed 2 bases from V and 3 bases from J; junction bases left unmatched: 2. The CDR3 spells CAISETSGRKETQYF. CDR3 nucleotide sequence: TGTGCCATCAGTGAGACTAGCGGGAGAAAAGAGACCCAGTACTTC.

This clonotype was observed at least ten times. V gene TRBV2 combines with J gene TRBJ2-5; D uncertain. V was pared by 2 bases and J by 5 bases, with 3 bases between. From germline, CDR1 is SNHLY and CDR2 FYNNEI. The CDR3 length is 11 residues. The CDR3 loop reads CASSEWETQYF. CDR3 nucleotide sequence: TGTGCCAGCAGTGAATGGGAGACCCAGTACTTC.

This clonotype was counted at least ten times. This sequence joins TRBV6-1 and TRBJ2-6, with D unresolved. Trimming took 3 bases from V and 0 from J, leaving 6 bases between them. The germline V gene has CDR1 MNHNS and CDR2 SASEGT. The CDR3 totals 15 residues. CDR3 residues: CASSDESSGANVLTF. DNA for the CDR3: TGTGCCAGCAGTGATGAGAGCTCTGGGGCCAACGTCCTGACTTTC.

This clonotype was found a few times. The chain recombines TRBV11-2 with TRBJ1-2; D not resolved. The CDR3 totals 16 residues. Germline values: CDR1 SGHAT, CDR2 FQNNGV. Trimming removed 4 bases from V and 0 bases from J, with 15 bases in between. The CDR3 coding sequence is TGTGCCAGCAGCTCACCCCGGGCCAGGACTAACTATGGCTACACCTTC. As protein: CASSSPRARTNYGYTF.

This clonotype was counted at least ten times. The chain links TRBV28 to TRBJ1-1; no definite D call. The CDR3 loop spans 14 amino acids. Germline lookup yields CDR1 MDHEN and CDR2 SYDVKM. Deletions cut 2 bases from V and 7 bases from J, with 14 bases between. The CDR3 is CASSLASRQYEAFF. The CDR3 nucleotides read TGTGCCAGCAGTTTAGCATCGAGACAATATGAAGCTTTCTTT. Filled out from reference TRBV28 and TRBJ1-1, the complete variable domain reads DVKVTQSSRYLVKRTGEKVFLECVQDMDHENMFWYRQDPGLGLRLIYFSYDVKMKEKGDIPEGYSVSREKKERFSLILESASTNQTSMYLCASSLASRQYEAFFGQGTRLTVV.

The chain employs TRBV5-1 and TRBJ2-2; D might be TRBD1 (5 bases). This CDR3 contains 15 residues. CDR1 is SGHRS and CDR2 is YFSETQ in the germline V gene. V lost 1 base and J lost 4, with 11 bases in between. CDR3 amino acids: CASSLYVGRTGELFF. Written as DNA, the CDR3 is TGCGCCAGCAGCTTGTACGTGGGGCGCACCGGGGAGCTGTTTTTT.

V is TRBV3-1 and J is TRBJ1-5; D is uncertain. Germline CDR1 and CDR2: LGHDT and YNNKEL (reference sequence). Deletions cut 1 base from V and 2 bases from J, with 12 bases between. The CDR3 is 16 residues long. The CDR3 protein is CASSQGLGFGNQPQHF. The CDR3 DNA follows: TGTGCCAGCAGCCAAGGCTTGGGGTTTGGCAATCAGCCCCAGCATTTT.

The sample holds a few counts of this clonotype. The chain combines TRBV5-1 with TRBJ2-2; D assignment may be TRBD1 or TRBD2 (5 bases each). V shed 1 base and J shed 0 bases, with 10 bases lying between them. The CDR3 has 16 amino acids. In germline, CDR1 is SGHRS, CDR2 YFSETQ. The CDR3 DNA reads TGCGCCAGCAGCTTGAATACGGGACCGAACACCGGGGAGCTGTTTTTT. Translating gives CASSLNTGPNTGELFF.

A few counts support this clonotype. The chain is built from TRBV20-1 and TRBJ1-3; D is uncertain. V lost 6 bases and J lost 4, with 13 bases in between. This CDR3 region has 13 residues. The germline V gene has CDR1 DFQATT and CDR2 SNEGSKA (reference sequence). The CDR3 DNA reads TGCAGTGCCAGCGAACGTTCGGGAAACACCATATATTTT. Encoded protein: CSASERSGNTIYF.

This clonotype has at least ten counts. The CDR3 DNA reads as TGTGCCAGCAGTTCCCCCCTAGCGGGAGGGAAGACCCAGTACTTC. The encoded protein is CASSSPLAGGKTQYF. The rearrangement uses TRBV6-5 and TRBJ2-5, with 12 bases lining up with TRBD2. Germline assignment: CDR1 MNHEY and CDR2 SVGAGI. The CDR3 is made up of 15 amino acids. Losses at the gene ends were 4 bases for V and 6 bases for J; bases not matched to a gene: 6.

This clonotype showed up many times. The CDR3 reads CAWSALRDGSDQPQHF. Written as DNA, the CDR3 is TGTGCCTGGAGTGCCCTCCGAGACGGATCTGATCAGCCCCAGCATTTT. The chain combines TRBV30 with TRBJ1-5, with D unresolved. With 1 base removed from V and 5 bases from J, the gap between germline ends came to 18 bases. CDR1 GTSNPN and CDR2 SVGIG come from the germline V gene (reference sequence). The CDR3 extends over 16 amino acids.

This clonotype was observed at least ten times. The J gene is TRBJ2-2, the V gene TRBV6-5, with 7 positions matching TRBD2. In germline, CDR1 is MNHEY, CDR2 SVGAGI. Trimming cost V 2 bases and J 4 bases; bases outside gene matches: 10. CDR3 size: 17 residues. The chain's CDR3 is CASSYTLAGGPTGELFF. The CDR3 DNA reads as TGTGCCAGCAGTTACACCTTAGCGGGTGGGCCCACCGGGGAGCTGTTTTTT.

In its sample, this clonotype was seen many times. The V call is TRBV28, the J call TRBJ2-7, with 7 bases fitting TRBD2. Trimming cost V 3 bases and J 1 base; bases outside gene matches: 6. Germline V lookup: CDR1 MDHEN, CDR2 SYDVKM. The CDR3 contains 15 residues. CDR3 sequence (DNA): TGTGCCAGCAGTTTTGGAAGGGGAGGGTCCTACGAGCAGTACTTC. This gives the protein CASSFGRGGSYEQYF.

There are many counts of this clonotype. The V and J genes are TRBV27 and TRBJ2-7; possible D gene TRBD1, 6 bases. The germline V and J ends were trimmed by 0 bases and 0 bases, with 15 bases remaining between them. Germline V gene lookup returns CDR1 MNHEY and CDR2 SMNVEV (reference sequence). This CDR3 is built from 17 residues. Here the CDR3 DNA reads TGTGCCAGCAGTTTATCCCAAAGGACAGCGCGCTCCTACGAGCAGTACTTC. Amino acids: CASSLSQRTARSYEQYF.

This clonotype was seen at least ten times. The chain recombines TRBV6-1 with TRBJ1-2; D gene uncertain. The length of the CDR3 is 12 residues. CDR1 MNHNS and CDR2 SASEGT come from the germline V gene. V was clipped by 4 bases and J by 4 bases, with 7 bases between them. The CDR3: CASSATTYGYTF. CDR3 nucleotide sequence: TGTGCCAGCAGTGCCACAACCTATGGCTACACCTTC.

As to this clonotype: One base away lies a much larger clone, so this may be a sequencing read error. The genes are TRBV11-2 and TRBJ2-7; no definite D call. The CDR3 runs to 17 residues. Per germline, CDR1 SGHAT and CDR2 FQNNGV. The V and J ends lost 5 bases and 0 bases respectively, with 20 bases between them. CDR3 bases: TGTGCCAGCAGCCGATGGACGGTGGGTGCGAGCTCCTACGAGCAGTACTTC. Translating it yields CASSRWTVGASSYEQYF. The entire variable domain, with the rest obtained from reference TRBV11-2 and TRBJ2-7, is as follows: EAGVAQSPRYKIIEKRQSVAFWCNPISGHATLYWYQQILGQGPKLLIQFQNNGVVDDSQLPKDRFSAERLKGVDSTLKIQPAKLEDSAVYLCASSRWTVGASSYEQYFGPGTRLTVT.

This clonotype was seen repeatedly, ten times or more. V usage is TRBV12-3 or TRBV12-4 and J usage is TRBJ2-5, with D unresolved. Trimming shortened V by 6 bases and J by 0 bases, and 5 bases separated the two germline ends. The CDR3 contains 12 residues. CDR3 residues: CASRLNQETQYF. In DNA, the CDR3 is TGTGCCAGCAGACTGAACCAAGAGACCCAGTACTTC.

V and J are TRBV7-8 and TRBJ2-5; D might be TRBD1 (6 bases). The CDR3 covers 13 residues. The germline CDR1 and CDR2 sequences are SGHVS and FQNEAQ. The V end was cut by 2 bases, the J end by 4 bases, with 8 bases between. CDR3 bases: TGTGCCAGCAGCTTACGGGACACAGAGACCCAGTACTTC. Encoded protein: CASSLRDTETQYF.